These 14 T cell receptor beta chains came from one sample sequenced in a study of OX40 agonist ivuxolimab in advanced cancers. Here immunoSEQ multiplex PCR was the method, and the copy in TCRdb shows in-frame clones only, minus some. The sample has 45,000 to 55,000 clones, approximately 84% seen once. This sample comprised CD4+ or CD8+ T cells sorted from blood, obtained in a trial of the OX40 agonist ivuxolimab. Receptors originate from an adult with an advanced solid tumor such as melanoma, head and neck, liver or kidney cancer.

The chain is built from TRBV5-1 and TRBJ1-4, with D unresolved. The V gene's germline CDR1 is SGHRS and CDR2 YFSETQ. CDR3 length equals 13 residues. Trimming cost V 0 bases and J 8 bases, with 8 bases left between them. This CDR3 is CASSLAWGEKLFF. Here the CDR3 DNA reads TGCGCCAGCAGCTTGGCCTGGGGAGAAAAACTGTTTTTT. The full variable domain, rest sourced from reference TRBV5-1 and TRBJ1-4, is KAGVTQTPRYLIKTRGQQVTLSCSPISGHRSVSWYQQTPGQGLQFLFEYFSETQRNKGNFPGRFSGRQFSNSRSEMNVSTLELGDSALYLCASSLAWGEKLFFGSGTQLSVL.

This clone came up once. J is TRBJ1-5 and V is TRBV19, with 9 bases that match TRBD1. The CDR3 covers 16 residues. V trimming: 6 bases; J trimming: 6 bases; junction bases outside the gene matches: 12. From germline, CDR1 is LNHDA and CDR2 SQIVND (reference sequence). The CDR3 DNA reads as TGTGCCAGTAGGCCAACCGGGACAGGGAGGACTCAGCCCCAGCATTTT. Amino acids: CASRPTGTGRTQPQHF.

This clone came up a few times. The rearrangement links TRBV27 to TRBJ1-4, with 7 bases lining up with TRBD1. CDR3 size: 14 residues. V dropped 5 bases and J dropped 7; count of bases not matched to a gene: 7. Per the germline V gene, CDR1 is MNHEY and CDR2 is SMNVEV (reference sequence). As DNA, the CDR3 is TGTGCCAGCAGTCCGACAGGGCTAGGTGAAAAACTGTTTTTT. Residues: CASSPTGLGEKLFF.

The chain has TRBV5-1 and TRBJ2-5, with D perhaps TRBD2 (6 bases). Germline-derived CDR1 and CDR2 are SGHRS and YFSETQ. The CDR3 is 14 residues long. V dropped 2 bases and J dropped 3 bases, with 11 bases sitting between them. CDR3 DNA: TGCGCCAGCAGCTTCGGGTGGGGGGAAGAGACCCAGTACTTC. The encoded protein is CASSFGWGEETQYF. Complete variable domain (other parts from reference TRBV5-1 and TRBJ2-5): KAGVTQTPRYLIKTRGQQVTLSCSPISGHRSVSWYQQTPGQGLQFLFEYFSETQRNKGNFPGRFSGRQFSNSRSEMNVSTLELGDSALYLCASSFGWGEETQYFGPGTRLLVL.

On this clone itself: This sample also contains other DNA sequences that code for the same CDR3. As DNA, the CDR3 is TGTGCCAGCAGTTACTCGACGGGGTACAATTCACCCCTCCACTTT. The encoded protein is CASSYSTGYNSPLHF. The chain combines TRBV6-5 with TRBJ1-6; D call uncertain. CDR3 length equals 15 residues. Germline loops: CDR1 MNHEY, CDR2 SVGAGI. V was trimmed by 0 bases and J by 7 bases, leaving 10 bases between them.

The V call is TRBV5-1, the J call TRBJ2-5; 16 positions match TRBD2. Germline CDR1 is SGHRS and CDR2 is YFSETQ. The CDR3 consists of 18 residues. Trimming took 0 bases from V and 4 from J; bases not matched to a gene: 6. The CDR3 bases are TGCGCCAGCAGCTTGGTTTCGGGACTAGCGGGGGGGCGAGAGACCCAGTACTTC. Protein product: CASSLVSGLAGGRETQYF.

The V call is TRBV29-1, the J call TRBJ2-7; D is unresolved. The CDR3 totals 16 residues. Trimming took 2 bases from V and 0 from J, leaving 17 bases between them. Germline V gene data show CDR1 as SQVTM and CDR2 as ANQGSEA. This CDR3 reads CSVEPRLGWSSYEQYF. Written as DNA, the CDR3 is TGCAGCGTTGAACCCCGCTTAGGATGGAGCTCCTACGAGCAGTACTTC.

V usage is TRBV5-1 and J usage is TRBJ2-3; D not resolved. Germline CDR1 is SGHRS and CDR2 is YFSETQ. The CDR3 spans 15 residues. V was clipped by 0 bases and J by 7 bases, with 15 bases between them. As DNA, the CDR3 is TGCGCCAGCAGCTTGGTGACACGACGGGCTAATACGCAGTATTTT. It encodes CASSLVTRRANTQYF. Filled out from reference TRBV5-1 and TRBJ2-3, the complete variable domain reads KAGVTQTPRYLIKTRGQQVTLSCSPISGHRSVSWYQQTPGQGLQFLFEYFSETQRNKGNFPGRFSGRQFSNSRSEMNVSTLELGDSALYLCASSLVTRRANTQYFGPGTRLTVL.

The V gene is TRBV11-2, the J gene TRBJ1-3; 9 nucleotides align to TRBD1. CDR3 length: 15 residues. Per the germline V gene, CDR1 is SGHAT and CDR2 is FQNNGV. After removal of 1 base from V and 3 bases from J, the junction contained 1 base not matched to a gene. The CDR3 nucleotides read TGTGCCAGCAGCTTAGCGGGACAGGGTGGAAACACCATATATTTT. Its protein product is CASSLAGQGGNTIYF.

This sequence joins TRBV7-6 and TRBJ2-5; a weak D match, TRBD2 (6 bases). V shed 1 base and J shed 5 bases, with 17 bases lying between them. The CDR3 is made up of 16 amino acids. CDR1 SGHVS and CDR2 FNYEAQ come from the germline V gene. The CDR3 region has the DNA TGTGCCAGCAGCTTAGTAGCGGCACCCCCCGGGGAGACCCAGTACTTC. Translation gives CASSLVAAPPGETQYF. Full variable domain (missing parts from reference TRBV7-6 and TRBJ2-5): GAGVSQSPRYKVTKRGQDVALRCDPISGHVSLYWYRQALGQGPEFLTYFNYEAQQDKSGLPNDRFSAERPEGSISTLTIQRTEQRDSAMYRCASSLVAAPPGETQYFGPGTRLLVL.

The chain combines TRBV2 with TRBJ2-3; 8 nucleotides line up with TRBD2. The V gene's germline CDR1 is SNHLY and CDR2 FYNNEI. The CDR3 runs to 14 residues. The V segment lost 6 bases and the J segment 2 bases; nucleotides outside the gene matches: 4. The CDR3 DNA sequence: TGTGCCAGCAGAAGACTAGCGAACACAGATACGCAGTATTTT. Translating it yields CASRRLANTDTQYF.

Of note for this clone: Relative to the germline gene, one junction end is altered; a read error may explain this. The V and J genes are TRBV30 and TRBJ1-3, with 7 bases aligning to TRBD1. CDR1 is GTSNPN, CDR2 SVGIG, per germline (reference sequence). The CDR3 covers 14 residues. CDR3 protein: CARRGRESGNTIYF. CDR3 coding DNA: TGTGCCCGGAGGGGGCGGGAATCTGGAAACACCATATATTTT.

This clone was observed once. The genes are TRBV5-1 and TRBJ1-1, with D uncertain. The CDR3 loop spans 15 amino acids. Trimming shortened V by 3 bases and J by 0 bases, and 12 bases separated the two germline ends. The germline V gene has CDR1 SGHRS and CDR2 YFSETQ. CDR3 nucleotides: TGCGCCAGCAGCTGGGTCAGTCAGTTGAACACTGAAGCTTTCTTT. Translated: CASSWVSQLNTEAFF.

The chain joins TRBV4-2 to TRBJ1-4; no clear D. Germline V gene sequence: CDR1 LGHNA, CDR2 YNFKEQ. Between the trimmed V and J ends, which lost 0 bases and 5 bases, there was a span of 7 bases. CDR3 length equals 14 residues. The CDR3 DNA is TGTGCCAGCAGCCAAGATGGGAGAAATGAAAAACTGTTTTTT. It yields the protein CASSQDGRNEKLFF.